The next 12 T cell receptor beta chains were all read from a single sample in a study of shared clonotypes between healthy human individuals. TCRdb's table, derived via immunoSEQ multiplex PCR, lists solely in-frame clones and lacks some. The sample includes over a million clones, roughly 96% of them seen just once. Input material: naive CD4+ T cells sorted from blood. Subset given: CD45RA+ positively selected. These receptors were taken from a young man in good health.

Regarding this clone: The same CDR3 arises from other DNA sequences in this sample as well. The chain's CDR3 is CASSLHQETQYF. The DNA for the CDR3 is TGCGCCAGCAGCTTACACCAAGAGACCCAGTACTTC. The genes are TRBV5-1 and TRBJ2-5; no clear D gene. This CDR3 is 12 amino acids long. Trimming left V 2 bases short and J 0 bases short, with 2 bases between. CDR1 and CDR2 (germline): SGHRS, YFSETQ.

The V call is TRBV5-1, the J call TRBJ2-2; TRBD2 matches 8 bases. The germline V gene has CDR1 SGHRS and CDR2 YFSETQ. The CDR3 sequence is 15 residues long. V was clipped by 0 bases and J by 7 bases; unmatched bases: 5. The DNA of the CDR3 is TGCGCCAGCAGCTTGGAGGGGACTAGAGTCGGGGAGCTGTTTTTT. This translates into CASSLEGTRVGELFF.

The chain carries TRBV19 and TRBJ2-7; no reliable D call. This CDR3 has 13 amino acids. The V gene's germline CDR1 is LNHDA and CDR2 SQIVND (reference sequence). The ends were cut back, 3 bases at V and 2 bases at J, with 8 bases in the middle. The CDR3: CASSIELAYEQYF. CDR3 nucleotide sequence: TGTGCCAGTAGTATCGAGCTAGCCTACGAGCAGTACTTC.

The rearrangement uses TRBV29-1 and TRBJ2-1; 7 nucleotides agree with TRBD2. The germline gives CDR1 SQVTM, CDR2 ANQGSEA. The CDR3 length is 14 residues. Trimming took 3 bases from V and 5 from J; bases not matched to a gene: 7. The CDR3 DNA is TGCAGCGTTGAGGGAGGGTGGGGAAACAATGAGCAGTTCTTC. It is translated as CSVEGGWGNNEQFF.

The chain carries TRBV5-6 and TRBJ1-2; unclear D gene. The ends were cut back, 3 bases at V and 4 bases at J, with 4 bases in the middle. Germline loops: CDR1 SGHDT, CDR2 YYEEEE. There are 11 residues in the CDR3. In DNA form, the CDR3 reads TGTGCCAGCAGCTCCCCCTATGGCTACACCTTC. It translates to CASSSPYGYTF.

The chain uses TRBV5-1 and TRBJ2-7; D not resolved. Germline V CDR1 and CDR2: SGHRS, YFSETQ. V lost 3 bases and J 3 bases, leaving 10 bases between the germline ends. The CDR3 sequence is 13 residues long. The CDR3 spells CASSSGVRYEQYF. In nucleotides, the CDR3 is TGCGCCAGCAGCTCTGGGGTCCGCTACGAGCAGTACTTC.

The chain carries TRBV5-4 and TRBJ1-1; D possibly corresponds to TRBD1 (6 bases). V was shortened by 4 bases and J by 2 bases, with 12 bases between the two germline ends. CDR1 and CDR2 (germline): SGHNT, YYREEE (reference sequence). The CDR3 spans 14 residues. CDR3 coding DNA: TGTGCCAGCAGCCCCGACAGGTTCAACACTGAAGCTTTCTTT. Translating it yields CASSPDRFNTEAFF.

Here the CDR3 reads CASTFPLPLNEKLFF. CDR3 DNA: TGTGCCAGCACCTTTCCCCTGCCTTTAAATGAAAAACTGTTTTTT. The chain carries TRBV7-9 and TRBJ1-4, with D hard to call. CDR3 length: 15 residues. V was shortened by 7 bases and J by 5 bases, with 17 bases between the two germline ends. Germline CDR1 reads SEHNR; CDR2 reads FQNEAQ (reference sequence).

The gene calls are TRBV30 and TRBJ2-1, with 10 nucleotides matching TRBD2. Germline V lookup: CDR1 GTSNPN, CDR2 SVGIG (reference sequence). V shed 4 bases and J 6 bases; nucleotides not matched to a gene: 3. The CDR3 loop spans 13 amino acids. The DNA of the CDR3 is TGTGCCTGGACCTGGACTAGCGGCAATGAGCAGTTCTTC. This codes for CAWTWTSGNEQFF.

V and J are TRBV21-1 and TRBJ2-7. TRBV21-1 constitutes a pseudogene. This CDR3 is built from 17 residues. The CDR3 DNA follows: TGTGCCAGCAGCAACGCTCAAGGGACGATCAGAGCCTACGAGCAGTACTTC. It specifies CASSNAQGTIRAYEQYF.

The chain is built from TRBV2 and TRBJ2-3; D is perhaps TRBD2 (5 bases). The V gene's germline CDR1 is SNHLY and CDR2 FYNNEI. Trimming cost V 6 bases and J 2 bases, with 12 bases left between them. The CDR3 contains 14 residues. The CDR3 protein is CASRRVANTDTQYF. In DNA form, the CDR3 reads TGTGCCAGCAGGAGGGTGGCCAACACAGATACGCAGTATTTT. The complete variable domain, with remaining parts taken from reference TRBV2 and TRBJ2-3, reads EPEVTQTPSHQVTQMGQEVILRCVPISNHLYFYWYRQILGQKVEFLVSFYNNEISEKSEIFDDQFSVERPDGSNFTLKIRSTKLEDSAMYFCASRRVANTDTQYFGPGTRLTVL.

V usage is TRBV7-8 and J usage is TRBJ2-1; D possibly uses TRBD1 or TRBD2 (6 bases each). Trimming left V 5 bases short and J 0 bases short, with 11 bases between. The CDR3 covers 15 residues. The V gene's germline CDR1 is SGHVS and CDR2 FQNEAQ. CDR3 nucleotides: TGTGCCAGCAGCCGGGGGCCTAGCTCCTACAATGAGCAGTTCTTC. Protein: CASSRGPSSYNEQFF.